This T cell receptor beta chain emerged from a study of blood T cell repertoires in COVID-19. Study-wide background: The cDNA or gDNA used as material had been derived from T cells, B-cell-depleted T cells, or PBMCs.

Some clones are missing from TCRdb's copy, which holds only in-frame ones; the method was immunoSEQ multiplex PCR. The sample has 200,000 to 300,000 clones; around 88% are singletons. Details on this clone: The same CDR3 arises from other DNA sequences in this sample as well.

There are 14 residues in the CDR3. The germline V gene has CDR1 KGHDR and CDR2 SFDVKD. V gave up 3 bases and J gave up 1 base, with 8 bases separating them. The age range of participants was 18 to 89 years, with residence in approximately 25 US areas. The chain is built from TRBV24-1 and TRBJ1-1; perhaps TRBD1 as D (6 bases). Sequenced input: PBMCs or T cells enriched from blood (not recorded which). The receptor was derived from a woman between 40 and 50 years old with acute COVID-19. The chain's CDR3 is CATSDAQGNTEAFF. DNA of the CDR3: TGTGCCACCAGTGATGCACAGGGGAACACTGAAGCTTTCTTT.